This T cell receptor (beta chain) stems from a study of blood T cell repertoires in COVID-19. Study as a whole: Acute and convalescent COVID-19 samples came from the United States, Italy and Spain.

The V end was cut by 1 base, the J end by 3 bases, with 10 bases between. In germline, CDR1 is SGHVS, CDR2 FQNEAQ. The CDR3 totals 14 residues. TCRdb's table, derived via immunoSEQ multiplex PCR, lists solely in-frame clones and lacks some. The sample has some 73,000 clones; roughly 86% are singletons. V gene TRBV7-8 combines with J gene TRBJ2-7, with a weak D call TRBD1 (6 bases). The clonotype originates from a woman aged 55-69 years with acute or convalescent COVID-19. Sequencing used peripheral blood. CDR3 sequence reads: CASSLVQGNYEQYF. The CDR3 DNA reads TGTGCCAGCAGCTTAGTACAGGGAAACTACGAGCAGTACTTC. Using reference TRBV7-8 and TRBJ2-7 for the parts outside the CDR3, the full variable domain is GAGVSQSPRYKVAKRGQDVALRCDPISGHVSLFWYQQALGQGPEFLTYFQNEAQLDKSGLPSDRFFAERPEGSVSTLKIQRTQQEDSAVYLCASSLVQGNYEQYFGPGTRLTVT.